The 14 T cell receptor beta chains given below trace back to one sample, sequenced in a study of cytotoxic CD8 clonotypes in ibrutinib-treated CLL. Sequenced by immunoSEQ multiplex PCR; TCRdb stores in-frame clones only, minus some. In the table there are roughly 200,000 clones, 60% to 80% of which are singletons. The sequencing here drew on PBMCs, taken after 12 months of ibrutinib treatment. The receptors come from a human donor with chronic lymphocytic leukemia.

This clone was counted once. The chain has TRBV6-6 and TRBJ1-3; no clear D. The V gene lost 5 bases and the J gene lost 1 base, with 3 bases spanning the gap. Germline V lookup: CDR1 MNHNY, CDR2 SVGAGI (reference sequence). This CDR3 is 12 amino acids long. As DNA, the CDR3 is TGTGCCAGCAGTAGATCTGGAAACACCATATATTTT. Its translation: CASSRSGNTIYF.

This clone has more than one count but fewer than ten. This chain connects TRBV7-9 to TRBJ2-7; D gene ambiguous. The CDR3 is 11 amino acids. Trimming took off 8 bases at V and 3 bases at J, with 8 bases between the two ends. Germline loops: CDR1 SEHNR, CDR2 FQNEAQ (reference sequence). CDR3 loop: CASGKDYEQYF. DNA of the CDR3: TGTGCCAGCGGCAAAGACTACGAGCAGTACTTC.

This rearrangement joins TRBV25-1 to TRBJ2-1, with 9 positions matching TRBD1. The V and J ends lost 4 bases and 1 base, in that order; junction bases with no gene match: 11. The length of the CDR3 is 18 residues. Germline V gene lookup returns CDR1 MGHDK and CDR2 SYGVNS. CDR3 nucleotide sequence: TGTGCCAGCAGTGGCGGGACAGGGATTGTAGTATCCTACAATGAGCAGTTCTTC. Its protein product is CASSGGTGIVVSYNEQFF.

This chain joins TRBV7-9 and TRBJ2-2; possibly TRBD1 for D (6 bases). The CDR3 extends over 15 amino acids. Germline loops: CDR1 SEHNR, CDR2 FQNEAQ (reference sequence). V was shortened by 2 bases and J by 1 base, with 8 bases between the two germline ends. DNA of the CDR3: TGTGCCAGCAGCTTACTAGGGGGGAACACCGGGGAGCTGTTTTTT. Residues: CASSLLGGNTGELFF.

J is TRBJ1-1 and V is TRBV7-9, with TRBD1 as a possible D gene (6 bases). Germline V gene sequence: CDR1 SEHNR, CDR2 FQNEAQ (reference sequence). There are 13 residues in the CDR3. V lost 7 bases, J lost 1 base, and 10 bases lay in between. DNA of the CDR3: TGTGCCAGCATGCAGGGGAGGAACACTGAAGCTTTCTTT. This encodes CASMQGRNTEAFF. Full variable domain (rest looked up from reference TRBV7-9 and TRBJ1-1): DTGVSQNPRHKITKRGQNVTFRCDPISEHNRLYWYRQTLGQGPEFLTYFQNEAQLEKSRLLSDRFSAERPKGSFSTLEIQRTEQGDSAMYLCASMQGRNTEAFFGQGTRLTVV.

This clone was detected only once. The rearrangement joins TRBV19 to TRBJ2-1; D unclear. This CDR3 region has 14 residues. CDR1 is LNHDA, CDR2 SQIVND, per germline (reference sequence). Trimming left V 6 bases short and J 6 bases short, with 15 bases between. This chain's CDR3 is CASSPTNMGNEQFF. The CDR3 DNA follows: TGTGCCAGTAGCCCAACTAACATGGGCAATGAGCAGTTCTTC.

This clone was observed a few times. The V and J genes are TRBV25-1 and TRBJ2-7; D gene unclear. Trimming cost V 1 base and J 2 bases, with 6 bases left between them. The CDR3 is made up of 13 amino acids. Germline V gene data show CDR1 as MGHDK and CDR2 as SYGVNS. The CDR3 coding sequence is TGTGCCAGCAGTGAATCAGTGGCCTACGAGCAGTACTTC. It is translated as CASSESVAYEQYF.

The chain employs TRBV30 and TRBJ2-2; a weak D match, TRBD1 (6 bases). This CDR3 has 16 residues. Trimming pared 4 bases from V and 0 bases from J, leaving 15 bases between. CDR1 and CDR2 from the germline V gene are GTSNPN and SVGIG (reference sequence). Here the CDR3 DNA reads TGTGCCTGGATCCCTTGGGACACACCGAACACCGGGGAGCTGTTTTTT. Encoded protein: CAWIPWDTPNTGELFF.

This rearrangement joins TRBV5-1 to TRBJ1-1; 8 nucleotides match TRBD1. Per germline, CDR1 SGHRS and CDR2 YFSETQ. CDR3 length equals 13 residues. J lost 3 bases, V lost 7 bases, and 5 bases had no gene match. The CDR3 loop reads CASGTQGDTEAFF. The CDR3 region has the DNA TGCGCCAGCGGGACACAGGGGGACACTGAAGCTTTCTTT.

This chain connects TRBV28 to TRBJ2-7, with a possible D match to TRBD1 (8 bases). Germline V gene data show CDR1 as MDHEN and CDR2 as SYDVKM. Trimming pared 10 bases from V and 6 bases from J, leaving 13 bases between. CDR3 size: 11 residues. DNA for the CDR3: TGTGCCACCTACAGGGGGGGCGAGCAGTACTTC. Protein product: CATYRGGEQYF.

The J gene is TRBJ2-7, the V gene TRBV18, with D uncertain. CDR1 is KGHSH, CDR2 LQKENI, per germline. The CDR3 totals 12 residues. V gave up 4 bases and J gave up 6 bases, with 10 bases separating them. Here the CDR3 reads CASSRPTGEQYF. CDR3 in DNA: TGTGCCAGCTCACGACCTACCGGCGAGCAGTACTTC.

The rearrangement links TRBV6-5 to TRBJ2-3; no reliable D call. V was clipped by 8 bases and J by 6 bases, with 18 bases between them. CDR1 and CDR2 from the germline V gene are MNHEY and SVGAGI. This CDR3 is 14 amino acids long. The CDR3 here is CASGRGSGGDTQYF. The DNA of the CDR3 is TGTGCCAGCGGACGAGGAAGTGGTGGGGATACGCAGTATTTT.

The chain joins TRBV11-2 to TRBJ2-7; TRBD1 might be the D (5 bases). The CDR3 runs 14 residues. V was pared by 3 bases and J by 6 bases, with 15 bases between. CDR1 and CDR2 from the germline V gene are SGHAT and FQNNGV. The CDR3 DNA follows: TGTGCCAGCAGCTTCGGTCCAGGGTCACGCGAGCAGTACTTC. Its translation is CASSFGPGSREQYF.

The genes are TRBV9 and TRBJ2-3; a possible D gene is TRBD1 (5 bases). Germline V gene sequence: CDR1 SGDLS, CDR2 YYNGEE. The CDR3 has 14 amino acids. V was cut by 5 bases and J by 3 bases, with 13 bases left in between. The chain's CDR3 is CASSEGVLTDTQYF. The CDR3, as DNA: TGTGCCAGCAGTGAAGGGGTCTTAACAGATACGCAGTATTTT.